The present T cell receptor (beta chain) was sequenced within a study of beta chain features in type 1 diabetes. Study observations and caveats: Among all four CD4+ subsets, Type 1 diabetes patients had TCRB CDR3s that were moderately but significantly shorter. In cDNA sequencing, cells with high TCR expression could be over-represented. Reduced insertions and increased deletions marked VDJ junctions in type 1 diabetes patients.

Every bit of the isolated RNA underwent reverse transcription, so sequencing read expressed TCRB transcripts. The protocol was immunoSEQ multiplex PCR, while the TCRdb copy is restricted to in-frame clones and leaves out a portion. The sample has approximately 270,000 clones, roughly an eighth seen once. This clone was seen a handful of times. Its antigen is currently unknown. The origin of this receptor is a man aged 25-45 years with type 1 diabetes. Sequenced input: naive CD4+ T cells from blood.

In DNA form, the CDR3 reads TGTGCCAGCAGTTGGACAGGGTACGAGGAGCAGTACTTC. Residues: CASSWTGYEEQYF. V usage is TRBV28 and J usage is TRBJ2-7; the match to TRBD1 covers 8 bases. Unmatched junction bases numbered 6, after V lost 4 bases and J lost 7 bases. The CDR3 is 13 amino acids. The germline gives CDR1 MDHEN, CDR2 SYDVKM.